This T cell receptor (beta chain) was retrieved from a study of blood T cell repertoires in COVID-19. About the study: The cDNA or gDNA used as material had been derived from T cells, B-cell-depleted T cells, or PBMCs.

This clone was counted only a few times. The V end lost 4 bases, the J end lost 10 bases, and 16 bases lay between the germline ends. Germline CDR1 MNHEY, CDR2 SMNVEV (reference sequence). This CDR3 is built from 13 residues. The data were produced by immunoSEQ multiplex PCR, yet TCRdb's version contains in-frame clones alone and is incomplete. The table lists roughly 240,000 clones, over 80% of them singletons. Participants' reported clinical history set cohort assignment. Those designated as exposed participants met a COVID-19 case within 2 weeks before study entry. The genes are TRBV27 and TRBJ1-1, with D perhaps matching TRBD1 (6 bases). The clonotype was recovered from a man aged 45-65 years who had been exposed to COVID-19. Sequencing was performed on PBMCs or T cells enriched from blood (not recorded which). The CDR3 nucleotides read TGTGCCAGCAGTTCGATTCCAGGGGTAGTAGCTTTCTTT. Protein sequence: CASSSIPGVVAFF.